What follows is one T cell receptor beta chain and its context. What it recognizes is unknown. These data originate in a study of cytomegalovirus exposure and HLA in healthy donors. The PCR ran on 60 Vbeta and 13 Jbeta primers. The repertoire was sequenced with immunoSEQ multiplex PCR; TCRdb's copy has only in-frame clones and lacks some. The sample shows over 100,000 clones, about 74% of them seen only once. Study-wide results and caveats: It was reportedly the case that the classifier diagnosed cytomegalovirus status with high specificity and sensitivity. TCR beta V- and J-gene trimming, according to a later analysis, was linked to a missense DCLRE1C variant.

This TCR was sampled from a male donor in good health and CMV-seronegative. The sequencing sample was made of PBMCs.

CDR3 in amino acids: CASSLLSWGGSNQPQHF. The CDR3 DNA follows: TGTGCCAGCAGCTTATTGTCTTGGGGGGGTAGCAATCAGCCCCAGCATTTT. The chain is built from TRBV7-2 and TRBJ1-5, with D possibly matching TRBD1 (5 bases). CDR1 is SGHTA, CDR2 FQGNSA, per germline. Trimming took off 2 bases at V and 0 bases at J, with 14 bases between the two ends. CDR3 length: 17 residues.